The TCR beta chain under discussion was sequenced for a study of metastatic and nonmetastatic thyroid tumors. As for the study in general: Repertoires from blood and tumor or nodule tissue of malignant and benign thyroid patients were compared. Study-wide findings and caveats: A significant increase in TCR beta diversity was reportedly seen in malignant thyroid tumors relative to benign nodules, in blood and tumor.

MiXCR was used by TCRdb to re-call the PCR reads. The sample lists around 19,000 clones; approximately 25% were seen once. This clone came up many times. Its antigen is as yet unknown. The germline V and J ends were trimmed by 0 bases and 9 bases, with 16 bases remaining between them. CDR1 SGHNT and CDR2 YYREEE come from the germline V gene (reference sequence). This CDR3 contains 15 residues. None of the patients had undergone any treatment ahead of thyroid surgery. This clonotype was obtained from a female donor with papillary thyroid cancer or a benign thyroid nodule (not recorded which). Some clones in this sample may be carry-over from other donors' samples. Specimen: tumor tissue. The chain is built from TRBV5-4 and TRBJ2-1; weak D call: TRBD2 (6 bases). The CDR3 region is CASSLGSVGLSEQFF. DNA of the CDR3: TGTGCCAGCAGCTTGGGTTCGGTTGGACTAAGTGAGCAGTTCTTC.